This T cell receptor beta chain was sequenced for a study of PD-1 blockade in classical Hodgkin lymphoma. Losses at the gene ends were 3 bases for V and 7 bases for J; bases not matched to a gene: 0. The germline gives CDR1 MNHNS, CDR2 SASEGT. The CDR3 has 12 amino acids. Points from the study as a whole: Reported baseline diversity: healthy donors highest, relapsed/refractory patients lowest.

TCRdb keeps only in-frame clones here, not all; method: immunoSEQ multiplex PCR. Here the sample spans over 20,000 clones, about 86% being singletons. Stated time point: newly diagnosed, previously untreated cHL patient sample. The authors enriched CD8+ T cells from thawed PBMCs via magnetic negative selection. PBMCs representing newly diagnosed, untreated classical Hodgkin lymphoma functioned as the comparison. On this clone itself: What it binds is unknown.

This clonotype was sampled from a human donor with classical Hodgkin lymphoma. Input material: CD8+ T cells from blood. The gene calls are TRBV6-1 and TRBJ2-1, with TRBD1 matching 7 bases. This chain's CDR3 is CASSDRGNEQFF. CDR3 DNA: TGTGCCAGCAGTGACAGGGGGAATGAGCAGTTCTTC.